This is a list of T cell receptor beta chains from one sample in a study of shared clonotypes between healthy human individuals. Sequencing was performed with immunoSEQ multiplex PCR; in TCRdb, only in-frame clones are kept and a portion is missing. The sample includes nearly 2 million clones, approximately 94% of them seen just once. Sequencing was performed on naive CD8+ T cells sorted from blood. All receptors derive from a man younger than 35 in good health. The CDR3 runs from the conserved cysteine through the conserved F or W. A D gene is named only where the DNA matches it firmly. Size is omitted from some rows. Given values are once, few, many or a class for expanded clones.

clone_size	d_call	j_call	v_call	cdr3_nt	cdr3_aa
once	-	TRBJ2-3	TRBV16	TGTGCCAGCAGCCAAGACACAGATACGCAGTATTTT	CASSQDTDTQYF
once	TRBD1	TRBJ2-7	TRBV29-1	TGCAGCGTTGGACAGGGCCTGGTTTACGAGCAGTACTTC	CSVGQGLVYEQYF
-	-	TRBJ1-6	TRBV19	TGTGCCAGTAGCCCTAAGGGCCTATCACCCCTCCACTTT	CASSPKGLSPLHF
-	-	TRBJ2-7	TRBV6-6	TGTGCCAGCAGAACAGGGTACGAGCAGTACTTC	CASRTGYEQYF
-	TRBD1	TRBJ1-1	TRBV28	TGTGCCAGCAGTTTGACAGGGGGGAACACTGAAGCTTTCTTT	CASSLTGGNTEAFF
-	-	TRBJ2-7	TRBV30	TGTGCCTGGAGTGGCCGGGACACCTACGAGCAGTACTTC	CAWSGRDTYEQYF
-	TRBD1	TRBJ1-1	TRBV9	TGTGCCAGCAGCGAGGGACAGATGAACACTGAAGCTTTCTTT	CASSEGQMNTEAFF
-	TRBD1	TRBJ2-3	TRBV11-2	TGTGCCAGCAGCTTAGTAACAGGGGGCGGGACAGATACGCAGTATTTT	CASSLVTGGGTDTQYF
-	TRBD2	TRBJ2-2	TRBV27	TGTGCCAGCAGAATCGGACTAGGGAACACCGGGGAGCTGTTTTTT	CASRIGLGNTGELFF
-	-	TRBJ1-1	TRBV30	TGTGCCTGGGCGCGGAACACTGAAGCTTTCTTT	CAWARNTEAFF
-	-	TRBJ1-1	TRBV6-1	TGTGCCAGCAGCCCTTTTAACACTGAAGCTTTCTTT	CASSPFNTEAFF
once	-	TRBJ2-1	TRBV29-1	TGCAGCGTTGAAGACGGGACTGGCGCTTACAATGAGCAGTTCTTC	CSVEDGTGAYNEQFF
-	-	TRBJ1-2	TRBV9	TGTGCCAGCAGCGTGGATAACTATGGCTACACCTTC	CASSVDNYGYTF
-	-	TRBJ2-1	TRBV9	TGTGCCAGCAGCGTAGAGCAGGGGACCTCCTACAATGAGCAGTTCTTC	CASSVEQGTSYNEQFF
-	TRBD2	TRBJ2-2	TRBV10-3	TGTGCCATCAGTGATCCCGGGACTAGCGGGAGGGCAGACACCGGGGAGCTGTTTTTT	CAISDPGTSGRADTGELFF
-	-	TRBJ1-2	TRBV23-1	TGCGCCAGCAGTCAATCGGGCCAGGGGCGACAACTGTTAAACTATGGCTACACCTTC	CASSQSGQGRQLLNYGYTF
once	TRBD2	TRBJ2-7	TRBV2	TGTGCCAGCAGAACTAGCGGGAGCCTCTACGAGCAGTACTTC	CASRTSGSLYEQYF
-	-	TRBJ1-1	TRBV6-1	TGTGCCAGCAGTGAAAGGTCGACTGAAGCTTTCTTT	CASSERSTEAFF
-	-	TRBJ1-4	TRBV2	TGTGCCAGCAGTGCTGTACTAGTTGCAACTAATGAAAAACTGTTTTTT	CASSAVLVATNEKLFF
-	-	TRBJ2-7	TRBV6-1	TGTGCCAGCAGTGTTTCCTCGGGCTACGAGCAGTACTTC	CASSVSSGYEQYF
-	-	TRBJ1-1	TRBV9	TGTGCCAGCAGCGTAGGGCAGGCGGACACTGAAGCTTTCTTT	CASSVGQADTEAFF
-	-	TRBJ2-2	TRBV27	TGTGCCAGCAGTTTGTCTCCAGGGGTACTCACCGGGGAGCTGTTTTTT	CASSLSPGVLTGELFF
-	-	TRBJ2-7	TRBV10-3	TGTGCCATCAGCTACCCCCCAAGAAAACCCTACGAGCAGTACTTC	CAISYPPRKPYEQYF
-	TRBD1	TRBJ2-7	TRBV2	TGTGCCAGCAGTGAGACAGGGATATTCTCCTACGAGCAGTACTTC	CASSETGIFSYEQYF
-	-	TRBJ2-5	TRBV7-9	TGTGCCAGCAGCCATCCATTCTCCGACCAAGAGACCCAGTACTTC	CASSHPFSDQETQYF
-	TRBD2	TRBJ2-5	TRBV7-2	TGTGCCAGCAGCCCACCTCGGACTAGCGGGAGGATTGAGGAGACCCAGTACTTC	CASSPPRTSGRIEETQYF
-	-	TRBJ2-7	TRBV5-1	TGCGCCAGCACCTCCGGGACACATCCCTACGAGCAGTACTTC	CASTSGTHPYEQYF
-	-	TRBJ2-1	TRBV4-1	TGCGCCAGCAGCCAAGATACTAGCAGTCTGGGGAATGAGCAGTTCTTC	CASSQDTSSLGNEQFF
-	TRBD2	TRBJ2-5	TRBV30	TGTGCCTGGAGTGTACACAGGACTAGCGTCGAGACCCAGTACTTC	CAWSVHRTSVETQYF
-	-	TRBJ2-7	TRBV4-3	TGCGCCAGCAGCCAAGATGAATACGAGCAGTACTTC	CASSQDEYEQYF
few	-	TRBJ1-1	TRBV7-3	TGTGCCAGCCGCGCCGGTGGGGCTGAAGCTTTCTTT	CASRAGGAEAFF
-	-	TRBJ2-7	TRBV19	TGTGCCAGGGGACGGATCTACGAGCAGTACTTC	CARGRIYEQYF